The clone carrying this TCR beta chain was seen only once. Antigen unknown. This PCR relied on a set of 60 Vbeta primers and 13 Jbeta primers. Generated by immunoSEQ multiplex PCR, the TCRdb table keeps only in-frame clones and is missing some. The sample yields hundreds of thousands of clones, almost 80% seen once. The data are from a study of cytomegalovirus exposure and HLA in healthy donors. The study, taken as a whole, reports: An analysis done earlier found most TCR beta V segments productive about 87% or about 30% of the time. The number of N-insertions in an Asian-associated ancestry cluster was reportedly below the approximately 690-donor mean in a later analysis.

CDR1 is MDHEN and CDR2 is SYDVKM in the germline V gene. The J segment lost 9 bases and the V segment lost 5 bases, leaving 8 bases of the junction unmatched. The CDR3 extends over 14 amino acids. The chain recombines TRBV28 with TRBJ2-1, with 9 bases matching TRBD2. This sequence was found in a man between 18 and 35 years old in good health and CMV-seronegative. The sample was PBMCs. CDR3 residues: CASSRGREGCEQFF. The CDR3 nucleotides are TGTGCCAGCAGTAGGGGGCGGGAGGGGTGTGAGCAGTTCTTC.